This TCR beta chain comes out of a study of blood T cell repertoires in COVID-19 (dated by TCRdb to 2020 to 2021). Background for the entire study: Collaborator samples came from the United States, Italy and Spain and covered acute and convalescent phases of COVID-19. The prospective study material was composed of cDNA or gDNA derived from T cells, B-cell-depleted T cells, or PBMCs. Deeply sampled blood TCRbeta repertoires from subjects exposed to, actively infected with, or recovered from COVID-19 were included in the dataset. A freely available public database, intended as a resource for researchers studying the immune response to SARS-CoV-2, is where the repertoires were released. The samples were drawn from two sources: the first 160 participants of the ongoing ImmuneRACE study, and 1,200 or so subjects contributed by 6 global collaborators. Sample metadata almost always included a de-identified subject ID, COVID-19 status, age in years and sex. Where HLA class I and class II types were available, the types were taken from metadata supplied by the sample provider, not from assay-based typing.

Collaborating institutions collected whole blood in K2EDTA tubes following their own protocols. For TCRbeta analysis, collaborators shipped samples as frozen whole blood, isolated PBMCs, or DNA extracted from either of those sample types. The germline V and J ends show losses of 5 bases and 4 bases respectively, and no gene match explains 8 bases of the junction. The CDR3 measures 15 amino acids from cysteine to phenylalanine. CDR3 DNA only is kept here, 45 bases in frame from base 1. CDR1 is given as PRHDT and CDR2 as FYEKMQ, both from the germline V gene (reference sequence). The immunoSEQ Assay, a bias-controlled multiplex PCR, was used to amplify TCRbeta CDR3 regions from genomic DNA. The study's processing was this. Within the assay, amplification of reference gene primers was used to estimate how many nucleated cells each sample contained. To quantify the absolute abundance of each unique TCRbeta CDR3 rearrangement, sequence reads were collapsed and filtered. Productive Simpson clonality was computed per sample as the square root of Simpson's diversity index over productive rearrangements. In its TCRdb copy, this immuneACCESS table keeps in-frame sequences only and misses some clones. Where compared with another copy, unresolved V genes explain less than half of these, and the others have no known cause. Clone size and V and J calls were adopted from that table, with D and trimming inferred from the DNA. This sample has more than 65,000 clones in its table, and 90% to 95% of those were observed once. Of the sample, approximately 8% falls within the top ten clones.

Overall study results and their limits: Clinical and demographic metadata were provided uncurated, with the amount varying by source and participant.

Comments on this clone: The antigen it recognizes is unknown. No base quality values were provided; no much bigger clone lies one nucleotide off.

The sequence derives from a human donor in a cohort sampled during active COVID-19. The sequencing input was peripheral blood. The chain is assembled from TRBV13 and TRBJ2-7; 10 bases in the junction line up with TRBD1. The CDR3: CASSKPGTGAYEQYF. At the DNA level, the sequence is TGTGCCAGCAGCAAACCAGGGACAGGGGCGTACGAGCAGTACTTC.